This TCR beta chain was obtained from a study of neurological immune-mediated disorders. TCRdb processed the 5' RACE reads anew with MiXCR; each CDR3 protein has one entry. This table holds 20,000 to 25,000 distinct CDR3 sequences, 15% to 20% found once. Germline assignment: CDR1 SQVTM and CDR2 ANQGSEA. V gave up 6 bases and J gave up 2 bases, with 19 bases separating them. This CDR3 has 15 residues. The material sequenced was CD8+ T cells from blood. The chain has TRBV29-1 and TRBJ1-2; possibly TRBD1 for D (5 bases). The TCR sequence derives from a young woman with multiple sclerosis. Written as DNA, the CDR3 is TGCAGCGTGGGCGGGACGTTAACGGGAAACTATGGCTACACCTTC. Translating it yields CSVGGTLTGNYGYTF.